Shown below are 27 T cell receptor beta chains from a single sample sequenced in a study of blood T cell repertoires in COVID-19. The assay was immunoSEQ multiplex PCR, and TCRdb's table has in-frame clones only and misses some. The data contain 310,000 or so clones, roughly 90% of them singletons. The sample consisted of peripheral blood. The source of these receptors is a woman aged 30 to 39 with COVID-19, enrolled during active disease.

The chain couples TRBV7-3 to TRBJ2-1; D is perhaps TRBD1 (6 bases). Germline V gives CDR1 SGHTA, CDR2 FQGTGA. The CDR3 has 16 residues. V dropped 1 base and J dropped 2 bases, with 12 bases sitting between them. The CDR3 loop reads CASSLRSQGPYNEQFF. The CDR3 DNA is TGTGCCAGCAGCTTAAGGTCTCAGGGGCCCTACAATGAGCAGTTCTTC.

This clone was seen once. V usage is TRBV3-1 (or the pseudogene TRBV3-2) and J usage is TRBJ2-7, with 7 positions matching TRBD1. There are 15 residues in the CDR3. V dropped 4 bases and J dropped 0; count of bases not matched to a gene: 6. Germline CDR1 reads LGHDT; CDR2 reads YNNKEL (reference sequence). CDR3 DNA sequence: TGTGCCAGCAGCCTACCGGGACAGTTCTCCTACGAGCAGTACTTC. Encoded protein: CASSLPGQFSYEQYF.

The chain recombines TRBV6-5 with TRBJ2-5, with D maybe TRBD2 (5 bases). This CDR3 region has 14 residues. V lost 10 bases, J lost 2 bases, and 17 bases lay in between. Germline CDR1 and CDR2: MNHEY and SVGAGI. The chain's CDR3 is CATFPGNSQETQYF. CDR3 nucleotides: TGTGCCACCTTTCCGGGGAATAGTCAAGAGACCCAGTACTTC.

This clone was detected once. The J gene is TRBJ1-2, the V gene TRBV6-6; no definite D call. The germline V and J ends were trimmed by 5 bases and 1 base, with 23 bases remaining between them. This CDR3 contains 18 residues. Germline V gene sequence: CDR1 MNHNY, CDR2 SVGAGI (reference sequence). The CDR3 is CASSRGSGNSDYNYGYTF. CDR3 bases: TGTGCCAGCAGTCGAGGTTCCGGCAACTCTGACTATAACTATGGCTACACCTTC.

The chain combines TRBV28 with TRBJ1-1, with unresolved D. Germline-derived CDR1 and CDR2 are MDHEN and SYDVKM. CDR3 length equals 13 residues. The V end was cut by 3 bases, the J end by 3 bases, with 8 bases between. CDR3 coding DNA: TGTGCCAGCAGTTTGGGGAGGGACACTGAAGCTTTCTTT. Protein: CASSLGRDTEAFF.

DNA of the CDR3: TGTGCCAGCAGTCTGTGGACTAGCGGTACCGGGGAGCTGTTTTTT. It encodes CASSLWTSGTGELFF. The V gene is TRBV28, the J gene TRBJ2-2, with 10 positions matching TRBD2. Germline values: CDR1 MDHEN, CDR2 SYDVKM. The V and J ends lost 5 bases and 5 bases, in that order; junction bases with no gene match: 5. The CDR3 sequence is 15 residues long.

This clone occurred a few times. The rearrangement joins TRBV19 to TRBJ1-5; D may be TRBD1 (5 bases). Germline V gene lookup returns CDR1 LNHDA and CDR2 SQIVND (reference sequence). The CDR3 is 13 residues long. Trimming removed 3 bases from V and 6 bases from J, with 9 bases in between. DNA for the CDR3: TGTGCCAGTAGTATTGGGGGGGGTCAGCCCCAGCATTTT. Residues: CASSIGGGQPQHF.

The chain recombines TRBV28 with TRBJ1-4; unclear D gene. V was shortened by 3 bases and J by 8 bases, with 13 bases between the two germline ends. Germline V lookup: CDR1 MDHEN, CDR2 SYDVKM. CDR3 length: 14 residues. CDR3 bases: TGTGCCAGCAGTTTCGACACCATTCAGGAAAAACTGTTTTTT. It codes for CASSFDTIQEKLFF.

The chain uses TRBV18 and TRBJ2-2; 10 bases fit TRBD2. There are 17 residues in the CDR3. Germline CDR1 KGHSH, CDR2 LQKENI. J gave up 11 bases and V 2 bases, and 14 bases lay outside the gene matches. The CDR3 sequence: CASSPRGLAGEGPELFF. CDR3 nucleotides: TGTGCCAGCTCACCAAGGGGGCTAGCGGGAGAGGGCCCTGAGCTGTTTTTT.

V is TRBV30 and J is TRBJ2-2, with 8 bases lining up with TRBD2. J was trimmed by 1 base and V by 4 bases; bases with no gene match: 8. Looked up from germline, CDR1 is GTSNPN and CDR2 is SVGIG (reference sequence). CDR3 size: 16 residues. In nucleotides, the CDR3 is TGTGCCTGGACCTGGGGAAGCGGGGGGAACACCGGGGAGCTGTTTTTT. This codes for CAWTWGSGGNTGELFF.

This chain uses TRBV29-1 with TRBJ2-1; 9 bases map to TRBD2. Germline V CDR1 and CDR2: SQVTM, ANQGSEA. The junction had 9 bases not matched to a gene; V was cut back by 1 base and J by 8 bases. This CDR3 contains 15 residues. This chain's CDR3 is CSVEVGGAGGYEQFF. The CDR3 DNA reads TGCAGCGTTGAAGTGGGTGGAGCGGGAGGCTATGAGCAGTTCTTC.

The table lists this clone with a count of one. The rearrangement links TRBV18 to TRBJ2-1; the D gene is possibly TRBD2 (6 bases). Per germline, CDR1 KGHSH and CDR2 LQKENI. Trimming cost V 6 bases and J 2 bases, with 17 bases left between them. The CDR3 covers 16 residues. As DNA, the CDR3 is TGTGCCAGCTCCCAAGGGACGGGAGTCACCTACAATGAGCAGTTCTTC. It translates to CASSQGTGVTYNEQFF.

About this clone: Other DNA sequences in this sample translate to the same CDR3. The rearrangement uses TRBV28 and TRBJ2-3; maybe TRBD2 (6 bases). CDR3 length: 14 residues. The ends were cut back, 2 bases at V and 6 bases at J, with 12 bases in the middle. Germline values: CDR1 MDHEN, CDR2 SYDVKM. CDR3 residues: CASSLGGSADTQYF. The CDR3 bases are TGTGCCAGCAGTTTAGGGGGGTCGGCGGATACGCAGTATTTT. Using reference TRBV28 and TRBJ2-3 for the parts outside the CDR3, the full variable domain is DVKVTQSSRYLVKRTGEKVFLECVQDMDHENMFWYRQDPGLGLRLIYFSYDVKMKEKGDIPEGYSVSREKKERFSLILESASTNQTSMYLCASSLGGSADTQYFGPGTRLTVL.

This rearrangement joins TRBV12-2 to TRBJ1-4; TRBD1, as called in the table, went unchecked against the DNA. TRBV12-2 is noted as a pseudogene. The length of the CDR3 is 15 residues. The CDR3 DNA sequence: TGTGCAAGTCGCTTAGTAGGAGACAGGGGTGAAAAACTGTTTTTT. Its translation: CASRLVGDRGEKLFF.

This sequence joins TRBV28 and TRBJ1-2, with D possibly being TRBD1 (5 bases). The CDR3 has 13 amino acids. CDR1 and CDR2 from the germline V gene are MDHEN and SYDVKM. The V end lost 4 bases, the J end lost 7 bases, and 13 bases lay between the germline ends. Here the CDR3 reads CASSWGVNGGYTF. The CDR3 DNA is TGTGCCAGCAGTTGGGGCGTGAACGGTGGCTACACCTTC.

The V gene is TRBV27, the J gene TRBJ2-7; 8 nucleotides agree with TRBD2. CDR1 and CDR2 from the germline V gene are MNHEY and SMNVEV (reference sequence). Trimming took 2 bases from V and 2 from J; bases not matched to a gene: 2. This CDR3 contains 14 residues. The CDR3 is CASSLLGRAYEQYF. CDR3 DNA: TGTGCCAGCAGTTTACTCGGGAGGGCCTACGAGCAGTACTTC.

The V and J genes are TRBV11-2 and TRBJ2-5, with 10 positions matching TRBD1. The germline V gene has CDR1 SGHAT and CDR2 FQNNGV. This CDR3 has 15 amino acids. V trimming: 4 bases; J trimming: 5 bases; junction bases outside the gene matches: 7. The CDR3 coding sequence is TGTGCCAGCAGCTCGACAGGGGGCGCAGGGGAGACCCAGTACTTC. Protein sequence: CASSSTGGAGETQYF.

The V call is TRBV18, the J call TRBJ2-3, with D perhaps TRBD1 (5 bases). The germline V gene has CDR1 KGHSH and CDR2 LQKENI. The V end was cut by 4 bases, the J end by 6 bases, with 14 bases between. The CDR3 length is 14 residues. The CDR3 is CASSLVRPGDTQYF. The CDR3 nucleotides read TGTGCCAGCTCACTCGTCAGGCCAGGGGATACGCAGTATTTT.

This rearrangement joins TRBV2 to TRBJ1-2; 9 bases match TRBD1. The CDR3 sequence is 14 residues long. CDR1 and CDR2 (germline): SNHLY, FYNNEI. V lost 6 bases, J lost 7 bases, and 9 bases stayed unmatched. The CDR3 sequence is CASRERTGDFGYTF. The CDR3 nucleotides are TGTGCCAGCAGAGAGAGGACAGGGGATTTTGGCTACACCTTC.

In this sample, this clone turned up once. The gene calls are TRBV10-2 and TRBJ1-3, with D uncertain. Germline lookup yields CDR1 WSHSY and CDR2 SAAADI. The germline V and J ends were trimmed by 0 bases and 3 bases, with 6 bases remaining between them. The CDR3 is 14 residues long. The CDR3: CASSESSGGNTIYF. CDR3 in DNA: TGCGCCAGCAGTGAGTCATCAGGTGGAAACACCATATATTTT.

The chain couples TRBV3-1 (or the pseudogene TRBV3-2) to TRBJ2-7, with 8 nucleotides matching TRBD2. The CDR3 length is 16 residues. CDR1 is LGHDT, CDR2 YNNKEL, per germline (reference sequence). Losses at the gene ends were 0 bases for V and 6 bases for J; bases not matched to a gene: 10. The CDR3 nucleotides are TGTGCCAGCAGCCAAGACACCCGGGAGGGCCTGGGCGAGCAGTACTTC. Translation gives CASSQDTREGLGEQYF.

This clone has a single count. The rearrangement uses TRBV5-1 and TRBJ2-7; no clear D gene. The CDR3 spans 13 residues. Germline CDR1 and CDR2: SGHRS and YFSETQ. V was cut by 0 bases and J by 3 bases, with 7 bases left in between. CDR3 in DNA: TGCGCCAGCAGCTTGGTTTCGGGCTACGAGCAGTACTTC. This codes for CASSLVSGYEQYF.

The chain carries TRBV5-1 and TRBJ1-4; 9 bases are a match to TRBD1. Trimming cost V 7 bases and J 0 bases; bases outside gene matches: 4. The CDR3 totals 15 residues. The germline gives CDR1 SGHRS, CDR2 YFSETQ. CDR3 region: CASRTGGTTNEKLFF. The CDR3 nucleotides are TGCGCCAGCCGAACAGGGGGCACAACTAATGAAAAACTGTTTTTT.

The rearrangement links TRBV7-9 to TRBJ1-4, with 7 bases that match TRBD1. Germline lookup yields CDR1 SEHNR and CDR2 FQNEAQ (reference sequence). V dropped 3 bases and J dropped 7; count of bases not matched to a gene: 17. The CDR3 contains 18 residues. The CDR3 nucleotides are TGTGCCAGCAGCTTGCCAGGGGGAGAGGGTATCCTTGGTGAAAAACTGTTTTTT. Residues: CASSLPGGEGILGEKLFF.

This rearrangement joins TRBV5-6 to TRBJ2-5; D may be TRBD2 (6 bases). Germline V gene data show CDR1 as SGHDT and CDR2 as YYEEEE. With 1 base removed from V and 2 bases from J, the gap between germline ends came to 6 bases. This CDR3 has 13 residues. This CDR3 is CASSLRGQETQYF. DNA of the CDR3: TGTGCCAGCAGCTTGCGGGGGCAAGAGACCCAGTACTTC.

This chain joins TRBV5-1 and TRBJ2-5; 8 bases are a match to TRBD2. Germline lookup yields CDR1 SGHRS and CDR2 YFSETQ. The CDR3 has 17 amino acids. With 0 bases clipped from V and 0 bases from J, the junction kept 7 bases outside the gene matches. CDR3 residues: CASSLAGLAGYQETQYF. CDR3 DNA sequence: TGCGCCAGCAGCTTGGCCGGGCTAGCGGGCTACCAAGAGACCCAGTACTTC.

V is TRBV5-1 and J is TRBJ2-1; 11 positions agree with TRBD2. The length of the CDR3 is 15 residues. The junction had 5 bases not matched to a gene; V was cut back by 2 bases and J by 7 bases. From germline, CDR1 is SGHRS and CDR2 YFSETQ. DNA for the CDR3: TGCGCCAGCAGCTTCATAGCGGGAGGGCAGAATGAGCAGTTCTTC. Translation gives CASSFIAGGQNEQFF.